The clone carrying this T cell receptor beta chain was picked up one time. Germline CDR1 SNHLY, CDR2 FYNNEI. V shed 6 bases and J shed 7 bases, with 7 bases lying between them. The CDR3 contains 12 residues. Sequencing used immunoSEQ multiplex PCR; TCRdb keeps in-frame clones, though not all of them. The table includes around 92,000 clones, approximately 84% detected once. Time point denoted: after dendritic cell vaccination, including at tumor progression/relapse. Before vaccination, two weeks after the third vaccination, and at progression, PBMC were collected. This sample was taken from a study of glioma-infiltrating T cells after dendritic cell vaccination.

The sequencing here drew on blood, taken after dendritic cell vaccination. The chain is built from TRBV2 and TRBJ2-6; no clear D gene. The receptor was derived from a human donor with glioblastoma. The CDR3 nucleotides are TGTGCCAGCAGCGGGTTAGCCAACGTCCTGACTTTC. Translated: CASSGLANVLTF.